What follows is one TCR beta chain and its context. Antigen: not known. In germline, CDR1 is SGHNT, CDR2 YYREEE (reference sequence). The CDR3 has 14 residues. The sample is drawn from a study of cytomegalovirus exposure and HLA in healthy donors. Overall study findings and caveats: Presence/absence analyses rested on an assumption that sequencing depth was roughly uniform across donors. Under in vitro conditions, a few CMV-associated chains were confirmed as specific for CMV antigens. DRB1 had the most TCR associations and HLA-C the fewest, a later analysis found, with rates varying by HLA locus.

With 60 Vbeta and 13 Jbeta primers, the PCR was carried out. Clones were read by immunoSEQ multiplex PCR, and TCRdb kept only the in-frame ones, dropping some. The sample's table shows 40,000 to 45,000 clones. This TCR was recovered from a man younger than 45 in good health and CMV-seronegative. The sequenced material came from PBMCs. This chain uses TRBV5-4 with TRBJ2-5; TRBD2 matches 7 bases. The J call is in doubt because the DNA end fits TRBJ2-7 better. The CDR3 sequence is CASSLGAGASEQYF. The CDR3 DNA reads as TGTGCCAGCAGCTTGGGTGCGGGAGCATCCGAGCAGTACTTC.